This entry lists 31 T cell receptor beta chains sequenced from one sample in a study of cytomegalovirus exposure and HLA in healthy donors (dated by TCRdb to 2016 to 2017). The library was prepared using the immunoSEQ multiplex PCR assay. A mixture of 60 forward primers for TCR Vbeta segments and 13 reverse primers for TCR Jbeta segments was used in the multiplex PCR. TCRdb mirrors the immuneACCESS table, restricted to in-frame sequences. Some clones are absent from its copies; in checked studies, under half trace to an unresolved V gene, and the reason for the others is unknown. This sample gives some 150,000 clones in total; approximately 10% of them show up just once. The ten largest clonotypes hold 5.5% to 8% of the sample. Sample: PBMCs. These receptors were obtained from a woman aged 35 to 49 in good health and CMV-seropositive.

The chain is built from TRBV2 and TRBJ2-2; 11 bases agree with TRBD2. The CDR3 covers 15 residues. The V gene's germline CDR1 is SNHLY and CDR2 FYNNEI. V was clipped by 5 bases and J by 4 bases; unmatched bases: 3. CDR3 nucleotide sequence: TGTGCCAGCAGTACTAGCGGGGGCCTCACCGGGGAGCTGTTTTTT. Its protein product is CASSTSGGLTGELFF.

The CDR3 region is CASRVVPGQETQYF. DNA of the CDR3: TGCGCCAGCAGGGTGGTTCCGGGCCAAGAGACCCAGTACTTC. The chain employs TRBV5-1 and TRBJ2-5, with unresolved D. CDR1 and CDR2 (germline): SGHRS, YFSETQ. V lost 5 bases and J 1 base, leaving 12 bases between the germline ends. The CDR3 runs to 14 residues.

The CDR3 sequence is CASSQQLTGELFF. The CDR3 nucleotides read TGTGCCAGCAGCCAACAGTTAACCGGGGAGCTGTTTTTT. The chain has TRBV14 and TRBJ2-2; D is unclear. The V gene's germline CDR1 is SGHDN and CDR2 FVKESK. CDR3 length: 13 amino acids. V was cut by 2 bases and J by 5 bases, with 6 bases left in between.

The CDR3 DNA follows: TGTGCCAGCAGTAGCGCTACACCCTACAATGAGCAGTTCTTC. Residues: CASSSATPYNEQFF. V gene TRBV6-6 combines with J gene TRBJ2-1; no firm D call. The CDR3 loop spans 14 amino acids. CDR1 MNHNY and CDR2 SVGAGI come from the germline V gene (reference sequence). The V gene lost 5 bases and the J gene lost 2 bases, with 10 bases spanning the gap.

This clone has just a few counts. The chain couples TRBV5-1 to TRBJ1-2; the D is unclear. CDR3 length equals 14 residues. The germline V and J ends were trimmed by 3 bases and 13 bases, with 22 bases remaining between them. Germline CDR1 SGHRS, CDR2 YFSETQ. The CDR3 loop is CASSYVHGKGPSTF. For the CDR3, the DNA is TGCGCCAGCAGCTACGTACACGGGAAAGGGCCCTCCACCTTC.

This clone has a handful of counts. Distinct nucleotide sequences in the sample also encode this CDR3. J is TRBJ2-5 and V is TRBV5-1; D may be TRBD1 (5 bases). This CDR3 spans 14 amino acids. The V end was cut by 2 bases, the J end by 2 bases, with 10 bases between. CDR1 and CDR2 (germline): SGHRS, YFSETQ. This CDR3 is CASSLGQGQETQYF. The CDR3 bases are TGCGCCAGCAGCTTAGGGCAGGGTCAAGAGACCCAGTACTTC.

The V and J genes are TRBV6-5 and TRBJ2-7; D possibly corresponds to TRBD2 (5 bases). The CDR3 runs 14 residues. Trimming left V 6 bases short and J 2 bases short, with 14 bases between. Germline V lookup: CDR1 MNHEY, CDR2 SVGAGI. CDR3 sequence: CASRQDWTTYEQYF. The CDR3 DNA reads as TGTGCCAGCAGGCAGGACTGGACGACCTACGAGCAGTACTTC.

This chain connects TRBV6-6 to TRBJ2-7; 11 positions agree with TRBD2. V lost 5 bases, J lost 7 bases, and 13 bases stayed unmatched. This CDR3 region has 16 residues. CDR1 is MNHNY, CDR2 SVGAGI, per germline (reference sequence). The CDR3 protein is CASSPTFGTSGGEQYF. DNA for the CDR3: TGTGCCAGCAGTCCTACGTTCGGGACTAGCGGTGGAGAGCAGTACTTC.

This clone was seen a handful of times. This chain links TRBV2 with TRBJ2-5; 8 bases fit TRBD1. Germline CDR1 reads SNHLY; CDR2 reads FYNNEI. The trim removed 4 bases at V and 6 bases at J, leaving 4 bases unmatched. This CDR3 contains 13 residues. The CDR3 nucleotides read TGTGCCAGCAGTGGACAGGGGAAACAGACCCAGTACTTC. It codes for CASSGQGKQTQYF.

This clone was counted many times. The chain employs TRBV15 and TRBJ1-5, with 8 bases matching TRBD1. Germline lookup yields CDR1 LNHNV and CDR2 YYDKDF (reference sequence). The CDR3 covers 14 residues. Germline trimming cut 3 bases from V and 4 bases from J; bases unmatched to any gene: 2. CDR3 protein: CATSSGQGNQPQHF. The CDR3 nucleotides read TGTGCCACCAGCAGTGGACAGGGTAATCAGCCCCAGCATTTT.

This clone was found a few times. The chain has TRBV7-9 and TRBJ2-7, with TRBD2 as a possible D gene (6 bases). Germline V gene data show CDR1 as SEHNR and CDR2 as FQNEAQ (reference sequence). This CDR3 spans 14 amino acids. V lost 7 bases to trimming and J lost 6 bases, with 19 bases between them. CDR3 residues: CASISTGAVGEQYF. As DNA, the CDR3 is TGTGCCAGCATCAGTACGGGAGCCGTAGGCGAGCAGTACTTC.

This clone was seen a few times. The V call is TRBV6-1, the J call TRBJ1-1; D is possibly TRBD1 (6 bases). CDR1 and CDR2 from the germline V gene are MNHNS and SASEGT. The CDR3 loop spans 12 amino acids. V shed 11 bases and J shed 10 bases, with 20 bases lying between them. CDR3 sequence: CAGRGGGRRAFF. CDR3 nucleotide sequence: TGTGCCGGCCGGGGAGGGGGAAGGCGAGCTTTCTTT.

The gene calls are TRBV5-6 and TRBJ2-1, with 7 positions matching TRBD2. CDR3 length: 12 amino acids. CDR1 is SGHDT, CDR2 YYEEEE, per germline. Trimming took 4 bases from V and 9 from J; bases not matched to a gene: 4. CDR3 loop: CASSVGLVEQFF. CDR3 DNA: TGTGCCAGCAGCGTCGGACTAGTTGAGCAGTTCTTC.

In this sample, this clone turned up a few times. The gene calls are TRBV7-2 and TRBJ2-3, with 10 bases lining up with TRBD2. Per the germline V gene, CDR1 is SGHTA and CDR2 is FQGNSA. This CDR3 has 17 residues. V gave up 0 bases and J gave up 6 bases; unmatched junction bases: 9. CDR3 sequence (DNA): TGTGCCAGCAGCTTAGCGGGTAGCGGGGGGCGTATCGATACGCAGTATTTT. Translated: CASSLAGSGGRIDTQYF.

This clone was picked up a small number of times. The genes are TRBV2 and TRBJ2-3; TRBD2 aligns across 9 bases. V dropped 7 bases and J dropped 1; count of bases not matched to a gene: 3. The CDR3 has 14 residues. Germline V gene data show CDR1 as SNHLY and CDR2 as FYNNEI. The CDR3 sequence: CASKIAGGTDTQYF. CDR3 bases: TGTGCCAGCAAGATAGCGGGAGGCACAGATACGCAGTATTTT.

The chain employs TRBV6-1 and TRBJ1-6; D not resolved. Germline loops: CDR1 MNHNS, CDR2 SASEGT. Trimming shortened V by 2 bases and J by 0 bases, and 8 bases separated the two germline ends. CDR3 length: 16 residues. CDR3 coding DNA: TGTGCCAGCAGTGAACCCCTAGGCTCCTATAATTCACCCCTCCACTTT. It is translated as CASSEPLGSYNSPLHF.

A few counts support this clone. V is TRBV7-2 and J is TRBJ1-4; D may be TRBD1 (6 bases). The CDR3 extends over 17 amino acids. Germline values: CDR1 SGHTA, CDR2 FQGNSA. The V and J ends lost 4 bases and 5 bases respectively, with 20 bases between them. The CDR3 spells CASSSRKTGYLNEKLFF. As DNA, the CDR3 is TGTGCCAGCAGCTCTAGGAAAACAGGGTATCTCAATGAAAAACTGTTTTTT.

J is TRBJ2-7 and V is TRBV29-1, with 15 bases that match TRBD2. CDR1 is SQVTM, CDR2 ANQGSEA, per germline. The CDR3 extends over 16 amino acids. The ends lost 6 bases at V and 2 bases at J; junction bases unmatched: 8. Here the CDR3 DNA reads TGCAGCGTAGCTGGACTAGCGGGGGGGCGGACCTACGAGCAGTACTTC. Its translation: CSVAGLAGGRTYEQYF.

The CDR3 coding sequence is TGTGCCAGCAGCTTAGGTTCCAGAACCGGGGAGCTGTTTTTT. Its protein product is CASSLGSRTGELFF. J is TRBJ2-2 and V is TRBV7-2, with D uncertain. Germline V gene lookup returns CDR1 SGHTA and CDR2 FQGNSA. Trimming took 1 base from V and 5 from J, leaving 8 bases between them. This CDR3 comprises 14 residues. Combining the CDR3 with reference TRBV7-2 and TRBJ2-2 gives the whole variable domain GAGVSQSPSNKVTEKGKDVELRCDPISGHTALYWYRQSLGQGLEFLIYFQGNSAPDKSGLPSDRFSAERTGGSVSTLTIQRTQQEDSAVYLCASSLGSRTGELFFGEGSRLTVL.

The V and J genes are TRBV14 and TRBJ2-1; possibly TRBD2 for D (7 bases). Germline V lookup: CDR1 SGHDN, CDR2 FVKESK. V was cut by 4 bases and J by 5 bases, with 21 bases left in between. The CDR3 spans 17 residues. CDR3 protein: CASSLRRTGGMNNEQFF. The DNA for the CDR3 is TGTGCCAGCAGCCTCAGGCGTACGGGGGGCATGAACAATGAGCAGTTCTTC.

This clone has only a few counts. This chain uses TRBV15 with TRBJ2-3; 10 bases fit TRBD2. Germline loops: CDR1 LNHNV, CDR2 YYDKDF (reference sequence). The length of the CDR3 is 16 residues. After removal of 5 bases from V and 1 base from J, the junction contained 6 bases not matched to a gene. CDR3 sequence reads: CATSRSGGPRTDTQYF. In DNA, the CDR3 is TGTGCCACCAGCCGTAGCGGGGGGCCTCGCACAGATACGCAGTATTTT. Drawing the rest from reference TRBV15 and TRBJ2-3, the complete variable domain is DAMVIQNPRYQVTQFGKPVTLSCSQTLNHNVMYWYQQKSSQAPKLLFHYYDKDFNNEADTPDNFQSRRPNTSFCFLDIRSPGLGDTAMYLCATSRSGGPRTDTQYFGPGTRLTVL.

This clone was observed a handful of times. This chain links TRBV9 with TRBJ2-7; TRBD2 agrees at 10 bases. The CDR3 covers 16 residues. Germline V gives CDR1 SGDLS, CDR2 YYNGEE. J was trimmed by 0 bases and V by 3 bases; bases with no gene match: 6. The CDR3 reads CASSAASGGHSYEQYF. CDR3 in DNA: TGTGCCAGCAGCGCCGCTAGCGGGGGCCACTCCTACGAGCAGTACTTC.

The sample holds a few counts of this clone. The genes are TRBV5-4 and TRBJ2-5; D might be TRBD2 (5 bases). V was trimmed by 2 bases and J by 3 bases, leaving 11 bases between them. CDR3 length equals 14 residues. The V gene's germline CDR1 is SGHNT and CDR2 YYREEE (reference sequence). The CDR3 DNA reads TGTGCCAGCAGCTTCGGCGGGTCCGAAGAGACCCAGTACTTC. It specifies CASSFGGSEETQYF.

This clone was counted between two and nine times. The chain is built from TRBV2 and TRBJ1-2, with no clear D. Per germline, CDR1 SNHLY and CDR2 FYNNEI. The CDR3 totals 13 residues. Trimming took off 4 bases at V and 4 bases at J, with 10 bases between the two ends. CDR3 residues: CASSGEGIYGYTF. CDR3 nucleotide sequence: TGTGCCAGCAGTGGAGAGGGCATCTATGGCTACACCTTC.

The rearrangement joins TRBV11-2 to TRBJ2-2; TRBD2 aligns across 11 bases. V trimming: 4 bases; J trimming: 1 base; junction bases outside the gene matches: 2. The CDR3 has 16 amino acids. Germline V gene sequence: CDR1 SGHAT, CDR2 FQNNGV. The CDR3 loop reads CASSSGTSGNTGELFF. CDR3 bases: TGTGCCAGCAGCTCCGGGACTAGCGGGAACACCGGGGAGCTGTTTTTT.

The genes are TRBV29-1 and TRBJ1-1, with 8 bases identical to TRBD1. Germline CDR1 SQVTM, CDR2 ANQGSEA. Trimming took 3 bases from V and 4 from J; bases not matched to a gene: 1. The CDR3 sequence is 12 residues long. CDR3 in DNA: TGCAGCGTTGACACAGGGGGCACTGAAGCTTTCTTT. It is translated as CSVDTGGTEAFF.

The rearrangement joins TRBV15 to TRBJ1-1; no clear D gene. The germline CDR1 and CDR2 sequences are LNHNV and YYDKDF (reference sequence). V lost 0 bases, J lost 2 bases, and 16 bases lay in between. The CDR3 sequence is 17 residues long. As DNA, the CDR3 is TGTGCCACCAGCAGAGAATCGATGGTCGTGGGCAACACTGAAGCTTTCTTT. It translates to CATSRESMVVGNTEAFF. The full variable domain, its missing parts supplied by reference TRBV15 and TRBJ1-1, is DAMVIQNPRYQVTQFGKPVTLSCSQTLNHNVMYWYQQKSSQAPKLLFHYYDKDFNNEADTPDNFQSRRPNTSFCFLDIRSPGLGDTAMYLCATSRESMVVGNTEAFFGQGTRLTVV.

This clone showed up just a few times. The J gene is TRBJ1-6, the V gene TRBV7-2, with 8 bases that match TRBD1. This CDR3 has 14 residues. Trimming at V came to 5 bases and at J to 8 bases, leaving 5 bases not matched to a gene. Germline V gene lookup returns CDR1 SGHTA and CDR2 FQGNSA. CDR3 region: CASSTRQGYSPLHF. The DNA for the CDR3 is TGTGCCAGCAGCACCCGACAGGGGTATTCACCCCTCCACTTT.

This chain uses TRBV19 with TRBJ1-1; 8 positions agree with TRBD1. Germline V gene data show CDR1 as LNHDA and CDR2 as SQIVND (reference sequence). V shed 4 bases, J shed 5 bases, and the junction held 15 bases outside the gene matches. The CDR3 has 17 amino acids. The CDR3 here is CASSTYFNRGSGTEAFF. CDR3 nucleotides: TGTGCCAGTAGTACTTATTTTAACAGGGGGAGTGGGACTGAAGCTTTCTTT.

V is TRBV5-6 and J is TRBJ2-7, with D possibly being TRBD2 (6 bases). CDR1 and CDR2 (germline): SGHDT, YYEEEE. Trimming removed 0 bases at V and 0 bases at J, with 10 bases between. The CDR3 has 15 residues. CDR3: CASSLGRGSSYEQYF. The CDR3 nucleotides are TGTGCCAGCAGCTTGGGGAGGGGCAGCTCCTACGAGCAGTACTTC.

The rearrangement uses TRBV5-1 and TRBJ2-2, with a weak D call TRBD1 (5 bases). Germline CDR1 SGHRS, CDR2 YFSETQ. Trimming cost V 4 bases and J 2 bases, with 9 bases left between them. The CDR3 is 14 amino acids. CDR3: CASSTTVNTGELFF. As DNA, the CDR3 is TGCGCCAGCAGCACGACAGTTAACACCGGGGAGCTGTTTTTT.